This entry concerns a single T cell receptor (beta chain). What it binds is unknown. Samples were assayed with immunoSEQ v3.0 at survey level. Assay used: immunoSEQ multiplex PCR; TCRdb lists only in-frame clones, some missing. The sample yields more than 25,000 clones, approximately 84% seen once. The data are from a study of long-term antiretroviral therapy in people with HIV. Turning to the study itself: In the earliest collections, sampling predates the 2015 immediate-ART recommendation by about a decade.

Study-wide results and limits: Control repertoires displayed wider CDR3 length ranges than the HIV repertoires. The data indicate that diversity increased after ART but remained below transplant donor controls.

Germline trimming cut 1 base from V and 4 bases from J; bases unmatched to any gene: 15. Germline V lookup: CDR1 MGHRA, CDR2 YSYEKL. The CDR3 consists of 20 residues. The source was unsorted PBMCs, collected 2 years after starting antiretroviral therapy. This receptor was obtained from a middle-aged man with HIV. The rearrangement uses TRBV4-1 and TRBJ2-1, with TRBD2 matching over 11 bases. CDR3 sequence reads: CASSQVPGLAASTFYNEQFF. The CDR3 coding sequence is TGCGCCAGCAGCCAAGTGCCGGGACTAGCGGCGTCCACCTTTTACAATGAGCAGTTCTTC.